This TCR beta chain appears in the sequencing data of a study of OX40 agonist ivuxolimab in advanced cancers. About the study: The patients received agonistic anti-OX40 (CD134) antibody ivuxolimab. General observations from the study: There were, on average, more expanded clones in CD8+ T cells than in CD4+.

The V gene end was trimmed by 1 base and the J gene end by 2 bases; junction bases not matched to a gene: 11. This CDR3 has 18 residues. The germline CDR1 and CDR2 sequences are SGHAT and FQNNGV. The protocol was immunoSEQ multiplex PCR, while the TCRdb copy is restricted to in-frame clones and leaves out a portion. The data show approximately 74,000 clones, about four fifths seen once. About this clone: The antigen is not known.

People who had autoimmune disease history or systemic immunosuppression were excluded. This TCR derives from an adult with an advanced solid tumor such as melanoma, head and neck, liver or kidney cancer. The V call is TRBV11-2, the J call TRBJ2-3; 8 bases fit TRBD2. Sequences were derived from CD4+ or CD8+ T cells sorted from blood, sampled in a trial of the OX40 agonist ivuxolimab. The CDR3 region has the DNA TGTGCCAGCAGCTTAGGGACGGGGGGGTCCCGGAACACAGATACGCAGTATTTT. The encoded protein is CASSLGTGGSRNTDTQYF.